The next 32 T cell receptor beta chains were all read from a single sample in a study of T-cell reconstitution after alpha-beta-depleted transplantation in children. This sample's TCRbeta library carried unique molecular identifier barcodes. A single record per CDR3 protein comes from TCRdb applying MiXCR to the PCR reads. The sample shows about 610,000 distinct CDR3 sequences, over 9.5% of them seen only once. The source was PBMCs from the stem cell graft donor, collected from the stem cell graft. These receptors originate from a human donor who donated a stem cell graft to a child with acute myeloid leukemia.

This clonotype was seen many times. This rearrangement joins TRBV7-8 to TRBJ2-7; D not certain. The germline V and J ends were trimmed by 3 bases and 2 bases, with 11 bases remaining between them. The CDR3 length is 14 residues. CDR1 SGHVS and CDR2 FQNEAQ come from the germline V gene. The CDR3 sequence: CASSLLRPPYEQYF. The CDR3 region has the DNA TGTGCCAGCAGCTTGCTCAGGCCCCCCTACGAGCAGTACTTC.

This clonotype was counted only a few times. The chain uses TRBV9 and TRBJ2-3; 9 nucleotides line up with TRBD1. The CDR3 runs to 15 residues. V gave up 4 bases and J gave up 5 bases; unmatched junction bases: 8. Germline CDR1 reads SGDLS; CDR2 reads YYNGEE. The CDR3 spells CASSPRDREIDTQYF. Here the CDR3 DNA reads TGTGCCAGCAGCCCCCGGGACAGGGAAATAGATACGCAGTATTTT.

This clonotype was seen many times. The gene calls are TRBV11-2 and TRBJ2-3; 9 bases are a match to TRBD2. The germline CDR1 and CDR2 sequences are SGHAT and FQNNGV. The J segment lost 5 bases and the V segment lost 1 base, leaving 16 bases of the junction unmatched. The CDR3 spans 19 residues. The CDR3: CASSLVPPLTSGGGDTQYF. The CDR3, as DNA: TGTGCCAGCAGCTTAGTCCCCCCTCTGACTAGCGGAGGGGGAGATACGCAGTATTTT.

This clonotype was counted ten times or more. V and J are TRBV7-9 and TRBJ1-4; 9 bases agree with TRBD1. V lost 6 bases and J lost 2; bases outside the gene matches: 4. The length of the CDR3 is 15 residues. From germline, CDR1 is SEHNR and CDR2 FQNEAQ (reference sequence). The CDR3 region has the DNA TGTGCCAGCAGGCGAACAGGGGGCACTAATGAAAAACTGTTTTTT. This encodes CASRRTGGTNEKLFF.

This clonotype has more than one count but fewer than ten. This sequence joins TRBV20-1 and TRBJ2-7, with D tentatively TRBD1 or TRBD2 (5 bases each). CDR1 is DFQATT, CDR2 SNEGSKA, per germline (reference sequence). V was shortened by 5 bases and J by 1 base, with 15 bases between the two germline ends. This CDR3 spans 14 amino acids. The chain's CDR3 is CSAGGRELSYEQYF. Written as DNA, the CDR3 is TGCAGTGCTGGGGGTAGGGAGCTGTCCTACGAGCAGTACTTC.

Only a few counts were recorded for this clonotype. The CDR3 loop is CASSLRGAITNSPLHF. Written as DNA, the CDR3 is TGCGCCAGCAGCTTGCGAGGGGCGATAACAAATTCACCCCTCCACTTT. V usage is TRBV5-1 and J usage is TRBJ1-6, with D possibly matching TRBD1 (5 bases). This CDR3 has 16 amino acids. CDR1 SGHRS and CDR2 YFSETQ come from the germline V gene. V dropped 1 base and J dropped 7 bases, with 15 bases sitting between them.

The CDR3 sequence is CASSLGTAASSYNEQFF. As DNA, the CDR3 is TGTGCCAGCAGCTTGGGGACGGCGGCTAGCTCCTACAATGAGCAGTTCTTC. V gene TRBV7-9 combines with J gene TRBJ2-1, with D perhaps assigned TRBD1 or TRBD2 (5 bases each). Deletions cut 3 bases from V and 0 bases from J, with 15 bases between. This CDR3 is built from 17 residues. Germline V gene lookup returns CDR1 SEHNR and CDR2 FQNEAQ (reference sequence).

V is TRBV5-8 and J is TRBJ1-1, with D tentatively TRBD1 (6 bases). V lost 1 base and J lost 0, with 13 bases in between. Germline V gene data show CDR1 as SGHTS and CDR2 as YDEGEE. CDR3 length equals 16 residues. The CDR3 DNA sequence: TGTGCCAGCAGCTTGTGGCCAACAGGGTTGAACACTGAAGCTTTCTTT. It encodes CASSLWPTGLNTEAFF.

This clonotype showed up many times. The chain recombines TRBV29-1 with TRBJ2-1; a possible D gene is TRBD1 (5 bases). This CDR3 is built from 13 residues. Germline V gene lookup returns CDR1 SQVTM and CDR2 ANQGSEA. V lost 6 bases and J lost 5, with 14 bases in between. CDR3 region: CSVAWGLNNEQFF. The CDR3 nucleotides are TGCAGCGTGGCGTGGGGCCTTAACAATGAGCAGTTCTTC.

In regard to this clonotype: Likely a read error: the CDR3 ends without its conserved phenylalanine or tryptophan. The gene calls are TRBV12-3 or TRBV12-4 and TRBJ2-7; D ambiguous. Trimming cost V 0 bases and J 1 base, with 4 bases left between them. CDR3 length: 13 amino acids. The CDR3 DNA sequence: TGTGCCAGCAGTTTAGCTCCTTCCTACGAGCAGTACTAC. Translation gives CASSLAPSYEQYY.

This clonotype was observed a handful of times. The V gene is TRBV14, the J gene TRBJ1-1; TRBD1 matches 7 bases. The CDR3 has 17 residues. Per germline, CDR1 SGHDN and CDR2 FVKESK. Losses at the gene ends were 0 bases for V and 3 bases for J; bases not matched to a gene: 10. Here the CDR3 DNA reads TGTGCCAGCAGCCAAGATCGGAGGGGGCTCGGGGACACTGAAGCTTTCTTT. It yields the protein CASSQDRRGLGDTEAFF.

The rearrangement links TRBV7-2 to TRBJ2-1; no clear D. V lost 5 bases and J lost 9, with 11 bases in between. This CDR3 contains 12 residues. CDR1 is SGHTA, CDR2 FQGNSA, per germline. The CDR3 spells CASSLQLGEQFF. For the CDR3, the DNA is TGTGCCAGCAGCCTGCAACTGGGTGAGCAGTTCTTC.

This clonotype has at least ten counts. This chain joins TRBV29-1 and TRBJ2-7, with 8 bases lining up with TRBD2. The J segment lost 1 base and the V segment lost 3 bases, leaving 8 bases of the junction unmatched. Germline CDR1 reads SQVTM; CDR2 reads ANQGSEA. This CDR3 spans 15 amino acids. CDR3 sequence (DNA): TGCAGCGTTGACGCTCCGGGACTAGAATCCTACGAGCAGTACTTC. The encoded protein is CSVDAPGLESYEQYF.

This clonotype has just a few counts. The rearrangement links TRBV12-3 or TRBV12-4 to TRBJ2-2; 9 nucleotides line up with TRBD2. The CDR3 covers 15 residues. Losses at the gene ends were 7 bases for V and 6 bases for J; bases not matched to a gene: 9. The CDR3 coding sequence is TGTGCCAGCACCCGTAGCGGGAGTTGGCCCGGGGAGCTGTTTTTT. Protein: CASTRSGSWPGELFF.

The chain has TRBV4-3 and TRBJ1-3; D unclear. The germline V gene encodes CDR1 LGHNA and CDR2 YSLEER. The CDR3 runs 15 residues. The V end was cut by 4 bases, the J end by 4 bases, with 14 bases between. CDR3 in amino acids: CASSPQSVGGNTIYF. The CDR3 DNA is TGCGCCAGCAGCCCCCAGTCTGTAGGAGGAAACACCATATATTTT.

This chain joins TRBV3-1 and TRBJ2-2; D perhaps matches TRBD1 (6 bases). The V end was cut by 3 bases, the J end by 6 bases, with 8 bases between. The CDR3 runs 13 residues. From germline, CDR1 is LGHDT and CDR2 YNNKEL (reference sequence). CDR3 in amino acids: CASSQGAPGELFF. CDR3 DNA: TGTGCCAGCAGCCAGGGGGCTCCCGGGGAGCTGTTTTTT. Filled out from reference TRBV3-1 and TRBJ2-2, the complete variable domain reads DTAVSQTPKYLVTQMGNDKSIKCEQNLGHDTMYWYKQDSKKFLKIMFSYNNKELIINETVPNRFSPKSPDKAHLNLHINSLELGDSAVYFCASSQGAPGELFFGEGSRLTVL.

The rearrangement links TRBV20-1 to TRBJ2-1; 8 bases map to TRBD2. The junction had 9 bases not matched to a gene; V was cut back by 0 bases and J by 5 bases. Germline V gene data show CDR1 as DFQATT and CDR2 as SNEGSKA (reference sequence). The CDR3 covers 16 residues. CDR3 sequence reads: CSARDLIHSGNNEQFF. DNA for the CDR3: TGCAGTGCTAGAGATCTTATTCATAGCGGGAACAATGAGCAGTTCTTC.

The chain links TRBV4-2 to TRBJ2-7; 10 bases agree with TRBD2. The junction had 6 bases not matched to a gene; V was cut back by 0 bases and J by 4 bases. This CDR3 region has 16 residues. The germline gives CDR1 LGHNA, CDR2 YNFKEQ. CDR3: CASSQDYTSGKYEQYF. CDR3 coding DNA: TGTGCCAGCAGCCAAGATTACACTAGCGGGAAATACGAGCAGTACTTC.

The chain couples TRBV9 to TRBJ1-1, with a weak D call TRBD1 (6 bases). Trimming pared 0 bases from V and 2 bases from J, leaving 11 bases between. The length of the CDR3 is 15 residues. The germline V gene has CDR1 SGDLS and CDR2 YYNGEE. CDR3 region: CASSVVPGENTEAFF. The DNA of the CDR3 is TGTGCCAGCAGCGTAGTTCCAGGGGAAAACACTGAAGCTTTCTTT.

This sequence joins TRBV20-1 and TRBJ2-2; 16 nucleotides agree with TRBD2. This CDR3 region has 23 residues. Germline trimming cut 6 bases from V and 0 bases from J; bases unmatched to any gene: 22. Germline V gene sequence: CDR1 DFQATT, CDR2 SNEGSKA (reference sequence). CDR3 DNA: TGCAGTGCGGGGGTGGGACTAGCGGGAGGGCCGTTGCGGGGTTGGGCGAACACCGGGGAGCTGTTTTTT. Translation: CSAGVGLAGGPLRGWANTGELFF.

J is TRBJ2-3 and V is TRBV7-3, with D possibly being TRBD1 or TRBD2 (5 bases each). V lost 5 bases and J 8 bases, leaving 23 bases between the germline ends. The CDR3 runs to 16 residues. Germline V lookup: CDR1 SGHTA, CDR2 FQGTGA. CDR3 nucleotide sequence: TGTGCCAGCAGCCACCCGGACGGACCTGGGGACGGTACGCAGTATTTT. This translates into CASSHPDGPGDGTQYF.

At least ten counts were recorded for this clonotype. The V and J genes are TRBV12-3 or TRBV12-4 and TRBJ1-6, with D perhaps matching TRBD1 (6 bases). V lost 2 bases, J lost 6 bases, and 8 bases lay in between. The CDR3 runs 14 residues. The CDR3 here is CASSLSGANSPLHF. CDR3 nucleotides: TGTGCCAGCAGTTTATCAGGGGCTAATTCACCCCTCCACTTT.

This chain connects TRBV24-1 to TRBJ2-7, with TRBD2 matching 8 bases. The length of the CDR3 is 15 residues. Trimming removed 4 bases from V and 3 bases from J; junction bases left unmatched: 7. Germline lookup yields CDR1 KGHDR and CDR2 SFDVKD. The CDR3 region is CATSDETSGYYEQYF. The CDR3 DNA follows: TGTGCCACCAGTGACGAAACTAGCGGATACTACGAGCAGTACTTC.

The sample holds many counts of this clonotype. The chain has TRBV10-3 and TRBJ2-3, with 10 nucleotides matching TRBD2. The CDR3 totals 14 residues. Germline CDR1 reads ENHRY; CDR2 reads SYGVKD. V was pared by 8 bases and J by 2 bases, with 4 bases of the junction left unmatched. The chain's CDR3 is CAIGGTSVTDTQYF. The CDR3 DNA sequence: TGTGCCATCGGAGGGACTAGCGTCACAGATACGCAGTATTTT.

This clonotype occurred many times. The CDR3, as DNA: TGCAGCGTTGTCAAGCGGGAGGGCCTCTCCGGGGAGCTGTTTTTT. Its protein is CSVVKREGLSGELFF. V and J are TRBV29-1 and TRBJ2-2; 10 nucleotides line up with TRBD2. The V segment lost 4 bases and the J segment 6 bases; nucleotides outside the gene matches: 8. Germline V gene lookup returns CDR1 SQVTM and CDR2 ANQGSEA. CDR3 length equals 15 residues.

This clonotype was detected a few times. J is TRBJ2-7 and V is TRBV29-1; perhaps TRBD2 as D (5 bases). Germline lookup yields CDR1 SQVTM and CDR2 ANQGSEA. The CDR3 has 12 amino acids. V was trimmed by 5 bases and J by 5 bases, leaving 13 bases between them. CDR3 nucleotide sequence: TGCAGCGTTCGGGAAGCAGGCCACGAGCAGTACTTC. Protein product: CSVREAGHEQYF.

The chain combines TRBV27 with TRBJ2-1; no firm D call. Per the germline V gene, CDR1 is MNHEY and CDR2 is SMNVEV (reference sequence). Trimming took 2 bases from V and 8 from J, leaving 10 bases between them. The CDR3 loop spans 13 amino acids. The CDR3: CASSLIGIDEQFF. CDR3 sequence (DNA): TGTGCCAGCAGTTTAATCGGCATCGATGAGCAGTTCTTC.

The CDR3 loop reads CACRTGIAGGPSEQYF. The CDR3 DNA sequence: TGTGCCTGTCGGACAGGGATAGCGGGAGGGCCGAGTGAGCAGTACTTC. This sequence joins TRBV30 and TRBJ2-7; 11 bases agree with TRBD2. V gave up 6 bases and J gave up 7 bases; unmatched junction bases: 17. The CDR3 is made up of 16 amino acids. From germline, CDR1 is GTSNPN and CDR2 SVGIG (reference sequence).

This clonotype was counted a few times. The chain has TRBV20-1 and TRBJ2-5, with D perhaps matching TRBD2 (5 bases). Looked up from germline, CDR1 is DFQATT and CDR2 is SNEGSKA (reference sequence). The CDR3 has 12 amino acids. The V end was cut by 5 bases, the J end by 6 bases, with 13 bases between. Here the CDR3 reads CSAHDGIKTQYF. The DNA for the CDR3 is TGCAGTGCTCACGACGGGATAAAGACCCAGTACTTC.

This clonotype was counted many times. The V and J genes are TRBV30 and TRBJ2-7; the match to TRBD1 covers 10 bases. The CDR3 runs to 13 residues. The germline gives CDR1 GTSNPN, CDR2 SVGIG (reference sequence). V was clipped by 2 bases and J by 4 bases; unmatched bases: 2. The chain's CDR3 is CAWSRTGGYEQYF. For the CDR3, the DNA is TGTGCCTGGAGTCGGACAGGGGGATACGAGCAGTACTTC.

This clonotype was counted ten times or more. The genes are TRBV5-8 and TRBJ1-5; 9 bases line up with TRBD1. Germline V gene sequence: CDR1 SGHTS, CDR2 YDEGEE. After removal of 0 bases from V and 0 bases from J, the junction contained 4 bases not matched to a gene. The CDR3 covers 17 residues. The CDR3 loop is CASSLAGTGISNQPQHF. The CDR3 DNA reads as TGTGCCAGCAGCTTGGCCGGGACAGGGATTAGCAATCAGCCCCAGCATTTT.

This clonotype appeared many times. This chain uses TRBV12-3 or TRBV12-4 with TRBJ2-6; D is undetermined. Between the trimmed V and J ends, which lost 6 bases and 2 bases, there was a span of 14 bases. The CDR3 extends over 16 amino acids. In nucleotides, the CDR3 is TGTGCCAGCAGGCCAAACATAGGGACTGGGGCCAACGTCCTGACTTTC. Encoded protein: CASRPNIGTGANVLTF.